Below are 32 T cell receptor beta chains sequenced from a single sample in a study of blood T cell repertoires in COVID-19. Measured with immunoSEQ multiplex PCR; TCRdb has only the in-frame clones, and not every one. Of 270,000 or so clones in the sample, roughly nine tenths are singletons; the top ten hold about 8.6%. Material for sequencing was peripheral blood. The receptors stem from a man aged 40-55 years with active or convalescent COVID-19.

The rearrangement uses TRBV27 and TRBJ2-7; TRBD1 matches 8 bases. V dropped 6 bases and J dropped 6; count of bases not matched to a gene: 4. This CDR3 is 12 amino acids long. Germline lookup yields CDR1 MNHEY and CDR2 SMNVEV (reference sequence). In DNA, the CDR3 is TGTGCCAGCAGCTACAGGGGGAGCGAGCAGTACTTC. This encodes CASSYRGSEQYF.

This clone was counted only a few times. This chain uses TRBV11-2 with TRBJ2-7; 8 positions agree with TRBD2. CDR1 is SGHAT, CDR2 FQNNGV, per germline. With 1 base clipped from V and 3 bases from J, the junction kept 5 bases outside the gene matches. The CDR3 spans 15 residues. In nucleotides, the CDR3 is TGTGCCAGCAGCTTAGCGACTAGCGTAAGCTACGAGCAGTACTTC. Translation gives CASSLATSVSYEQYF.

The CDR3 loop reads CAISGGPSNTEAFF. The CDR3 DNA reads TGTGCCATCAGTGGGGGCCCATCGAACACTGAAGCTTTCTTT. This chain links TRBV10-3 with TRBJ1-1; D might be TRBD1 (5 bases). Germline V gene data show CDR1 as ENHRY and CDR2 as SYGVKD. This CDR3 has 14 residues. The ends were cut back, 4 bases at V and 1 base at J, with 10 bases in the middle.

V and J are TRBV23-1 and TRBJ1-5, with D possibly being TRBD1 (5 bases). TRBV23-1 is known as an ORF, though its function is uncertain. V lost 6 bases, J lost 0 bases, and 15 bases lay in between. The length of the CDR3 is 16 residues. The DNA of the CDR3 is TGCGCCAGCAGACGCAGCGGGACGCATAGCAATCAGCCCCAGCATTTT. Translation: CASRRSGTHSNQPQHF.

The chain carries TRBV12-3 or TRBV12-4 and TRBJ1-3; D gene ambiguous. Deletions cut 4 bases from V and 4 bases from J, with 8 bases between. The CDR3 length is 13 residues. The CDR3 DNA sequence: TGTGCCAGCAGTTGGGTCGGGGGAAACACCATATATTTT. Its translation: CASSWVGGNTIYF.

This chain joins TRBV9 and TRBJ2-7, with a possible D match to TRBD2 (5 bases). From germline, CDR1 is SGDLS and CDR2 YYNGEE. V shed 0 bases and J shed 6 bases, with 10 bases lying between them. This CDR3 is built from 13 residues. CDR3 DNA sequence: TGTGCCAGCAGCGTAGAAGCTAGCCGCGAGCAGTACTTC. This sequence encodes CASSVEASREQYF.

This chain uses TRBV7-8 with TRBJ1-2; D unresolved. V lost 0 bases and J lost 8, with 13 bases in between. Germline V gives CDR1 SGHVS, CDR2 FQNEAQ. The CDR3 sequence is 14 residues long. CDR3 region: CASSLAQWSEGYTF. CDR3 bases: TGTGCCAGCAGCTTAGCGCAGTGGTCTGAAGGCTACACCTTC.

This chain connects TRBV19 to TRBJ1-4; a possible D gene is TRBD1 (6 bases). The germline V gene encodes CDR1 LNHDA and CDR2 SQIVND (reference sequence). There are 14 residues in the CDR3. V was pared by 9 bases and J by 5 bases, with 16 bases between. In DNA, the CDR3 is TGTGCCAGCAAACAGGGAGTTAAAAATGAAAAACTGTTTTTT. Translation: CASKQGVKNEKLFF.

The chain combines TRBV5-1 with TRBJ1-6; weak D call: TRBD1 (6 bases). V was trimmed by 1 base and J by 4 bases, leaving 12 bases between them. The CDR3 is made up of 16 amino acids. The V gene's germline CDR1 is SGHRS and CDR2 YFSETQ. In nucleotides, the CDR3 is TGCGCCAGCAGCTTGACAGGGACCGGTTATAATTCACCCCTCCACTTT. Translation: CASSLTGTGYNSPLHF.

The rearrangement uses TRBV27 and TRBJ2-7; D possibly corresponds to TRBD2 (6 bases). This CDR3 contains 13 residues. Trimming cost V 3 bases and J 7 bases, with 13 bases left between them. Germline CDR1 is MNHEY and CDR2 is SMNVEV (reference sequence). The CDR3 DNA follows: TGTGCCAGCAGTTTCGGTGGGGGGTTTGAGCAGTACTTC. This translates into CASSFGGGFEQYF.

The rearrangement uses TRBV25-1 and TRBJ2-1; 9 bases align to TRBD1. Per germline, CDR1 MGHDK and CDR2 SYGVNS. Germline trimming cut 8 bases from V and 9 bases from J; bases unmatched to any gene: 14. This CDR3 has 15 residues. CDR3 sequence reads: CASLKPGQGLGEQFF. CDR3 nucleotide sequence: TGTGCCAGCCTTAAGCCGGGACAGGGATTAGGTGAGCAGTTCTTC.

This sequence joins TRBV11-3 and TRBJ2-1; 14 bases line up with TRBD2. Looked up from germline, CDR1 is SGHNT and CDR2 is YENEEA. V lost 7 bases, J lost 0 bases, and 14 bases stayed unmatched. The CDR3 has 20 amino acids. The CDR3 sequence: CASTPGGLAGVGSSYNEQFF. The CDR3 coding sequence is TGTGCCAGCACCCCAGGGGGACTAGCGGGGGTGGGGAGCTCCTACAATGAGCAGTTCTTC.

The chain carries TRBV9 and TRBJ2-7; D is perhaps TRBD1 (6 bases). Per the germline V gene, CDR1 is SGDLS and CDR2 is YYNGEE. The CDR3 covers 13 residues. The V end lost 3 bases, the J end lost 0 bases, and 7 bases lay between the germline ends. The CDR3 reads CASSGDTSYEQYF. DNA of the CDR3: TGTGCCAGCAGCGGGGACACCTCCTACGAGCAGTACTTC.

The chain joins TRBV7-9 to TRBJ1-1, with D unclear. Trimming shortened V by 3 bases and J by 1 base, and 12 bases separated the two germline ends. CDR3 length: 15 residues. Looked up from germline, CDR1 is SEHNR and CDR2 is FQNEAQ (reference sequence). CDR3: CASSFDIGRNTEAFF. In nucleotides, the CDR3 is TGTGCCAGCAGCTTCGACATTGGGCGGAACACTGAAGCTTTCTTT.

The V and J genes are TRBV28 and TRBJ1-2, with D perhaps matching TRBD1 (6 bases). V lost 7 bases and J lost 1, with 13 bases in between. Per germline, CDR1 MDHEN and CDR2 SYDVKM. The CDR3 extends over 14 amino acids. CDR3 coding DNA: TGTGCCAGCAATCAGGGAGGGGGTAACTATGGCTACACCTTC. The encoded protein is CASNQGGGNYGYTF.

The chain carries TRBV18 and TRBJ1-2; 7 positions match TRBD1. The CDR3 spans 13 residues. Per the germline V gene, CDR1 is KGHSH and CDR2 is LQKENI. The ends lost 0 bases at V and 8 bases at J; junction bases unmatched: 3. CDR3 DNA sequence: TGTGCCAGCTCACCACCAGGGGGCCGGGGCTACACCTTC. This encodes CASSPPGGRGYTF.

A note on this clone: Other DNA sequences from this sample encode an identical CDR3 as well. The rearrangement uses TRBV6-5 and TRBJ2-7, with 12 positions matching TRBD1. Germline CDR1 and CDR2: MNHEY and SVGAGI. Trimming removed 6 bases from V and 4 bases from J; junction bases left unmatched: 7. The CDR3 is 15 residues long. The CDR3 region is CASSNRDRGQYEQYF. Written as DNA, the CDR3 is TGTGCCAGCAGCAACCGGGACAGGGGGCAGTACGAGCAGTACTTC.

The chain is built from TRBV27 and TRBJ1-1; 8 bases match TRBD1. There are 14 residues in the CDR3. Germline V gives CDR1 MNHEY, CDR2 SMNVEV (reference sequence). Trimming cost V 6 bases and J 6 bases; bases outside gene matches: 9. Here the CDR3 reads CASSPQGARAEAFF. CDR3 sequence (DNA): TGTGCCAGCAGCCCTCAGGGGGCGCGCGCTGAAGCTTTCTTT.

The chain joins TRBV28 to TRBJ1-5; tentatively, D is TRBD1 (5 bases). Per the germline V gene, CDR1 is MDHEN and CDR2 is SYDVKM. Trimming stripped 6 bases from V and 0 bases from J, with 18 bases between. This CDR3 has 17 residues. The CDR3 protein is CASRELARDFSNQPQHF. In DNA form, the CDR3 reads TGTGCCAGCAGAGAACTGGCCCGGGACTTTAGCAATCAGCCCCAGCATTTT.

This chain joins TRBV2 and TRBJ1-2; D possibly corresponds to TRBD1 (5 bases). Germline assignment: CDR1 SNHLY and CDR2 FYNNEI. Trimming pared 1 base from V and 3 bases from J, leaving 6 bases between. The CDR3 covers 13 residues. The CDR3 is CASSEGGDYGYTF. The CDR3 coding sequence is TGTGCCAGCAGTGAAGGGGGCGACTATGGCTACACCTTC.

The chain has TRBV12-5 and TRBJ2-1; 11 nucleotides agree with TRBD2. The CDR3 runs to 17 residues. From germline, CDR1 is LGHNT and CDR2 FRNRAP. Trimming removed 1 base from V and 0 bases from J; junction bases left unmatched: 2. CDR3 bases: TGTGCTAGTGGTTTGGACACTAGCGGGAGCTCCTACAATGAGCAGTTCTTC. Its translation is CASGLDTSGSSYNEQFF. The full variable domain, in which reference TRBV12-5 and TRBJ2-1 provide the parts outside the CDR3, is DARVTQTPRHKVTEMGQEVTMRCQPILGHNTVFWYRQTMMQGLELLAYFRNRAPLDDSGMPKDRFSAEMPDATLATLKIQPSEPRDSAVYFCASGLDTSGSSYNEQFFGPGTRLTVL.

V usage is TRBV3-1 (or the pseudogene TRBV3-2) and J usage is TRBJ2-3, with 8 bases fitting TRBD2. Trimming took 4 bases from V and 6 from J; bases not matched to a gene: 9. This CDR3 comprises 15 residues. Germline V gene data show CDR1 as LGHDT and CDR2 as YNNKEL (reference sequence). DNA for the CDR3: TGTGCCAGCAGCCTCGGGCTAGCGGGCTCTGATACGCAGTATTTT. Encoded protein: CASSLGLAGSDTQYF.

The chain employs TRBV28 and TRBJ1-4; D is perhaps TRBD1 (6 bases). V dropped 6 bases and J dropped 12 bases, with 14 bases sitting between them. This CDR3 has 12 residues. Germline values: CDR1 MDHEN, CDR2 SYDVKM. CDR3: CASSPDRRQLFF. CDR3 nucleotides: TGTGCCAGCAGCCCCGACAGGAGGCAACTGTTTTTT.

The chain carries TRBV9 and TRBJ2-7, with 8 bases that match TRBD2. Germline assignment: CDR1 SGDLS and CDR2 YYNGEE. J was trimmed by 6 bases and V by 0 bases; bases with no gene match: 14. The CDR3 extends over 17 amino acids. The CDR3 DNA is TGTGCCAGCAGCGTAGAAGGTTGGGGACTAGAAACCCGCGAGCAGTACTTC. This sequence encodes CASSVEGWGLETREQYF.

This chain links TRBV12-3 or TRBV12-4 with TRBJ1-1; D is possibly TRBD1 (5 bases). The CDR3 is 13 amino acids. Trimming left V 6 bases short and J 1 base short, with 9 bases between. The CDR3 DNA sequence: TGTGCCAGCAGGGAAACAGGGAACACTGAAGCTTTCTTT. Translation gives CASRETGNTEAFF.

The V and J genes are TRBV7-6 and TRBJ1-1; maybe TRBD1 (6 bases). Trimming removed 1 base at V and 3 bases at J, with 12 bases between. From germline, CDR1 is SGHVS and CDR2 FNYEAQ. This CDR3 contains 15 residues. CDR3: CASSLVGGTDTEAFF. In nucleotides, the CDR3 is TGTGCCAGCAGCTTAGTAGGGGGTACCGACACTGAAGCTTTCTTT.

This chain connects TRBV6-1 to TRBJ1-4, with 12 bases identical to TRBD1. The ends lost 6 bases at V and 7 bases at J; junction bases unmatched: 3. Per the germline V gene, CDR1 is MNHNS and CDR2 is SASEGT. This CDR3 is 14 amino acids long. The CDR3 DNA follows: TGTGCCAGCAGCCGGGACAGGGGGCGTGAAAAACTGTTTTTT. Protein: CASSRDRGREKLFF.

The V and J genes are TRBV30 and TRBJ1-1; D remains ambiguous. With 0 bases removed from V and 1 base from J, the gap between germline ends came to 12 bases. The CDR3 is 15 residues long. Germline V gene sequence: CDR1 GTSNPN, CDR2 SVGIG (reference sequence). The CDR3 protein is CAWSVPREGNTEAFF. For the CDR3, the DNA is TGTGCCTGGAGTGTACCCAGAGAGGGGAACACTGAAGCTTTCTTT.

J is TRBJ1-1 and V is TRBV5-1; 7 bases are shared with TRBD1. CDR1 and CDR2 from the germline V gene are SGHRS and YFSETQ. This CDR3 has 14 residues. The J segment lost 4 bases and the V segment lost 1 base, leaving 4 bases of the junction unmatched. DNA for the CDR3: TGCGCCAGCAGCTTGAGGGACAGCGGCACTGAAGCTTTCTTT. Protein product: CASSLRDSGTEAFF.

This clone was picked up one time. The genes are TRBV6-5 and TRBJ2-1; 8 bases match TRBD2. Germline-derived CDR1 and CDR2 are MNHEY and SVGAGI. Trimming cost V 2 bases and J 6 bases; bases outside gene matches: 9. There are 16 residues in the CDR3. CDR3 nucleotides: TGTGCCAGCAGTTACAGACTTAGCGGGACGGGCAATGAGCAGTTCTTC. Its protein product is CASSYRLSGTGNEQFF.

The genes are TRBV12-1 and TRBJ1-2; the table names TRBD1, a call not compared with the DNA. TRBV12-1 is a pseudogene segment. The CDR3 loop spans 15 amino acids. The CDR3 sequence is CASSPSSGQVYGYTF. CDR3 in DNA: TGTGCCAGCAGCCCCAGTTCAGGACAGGTCTATGGCTACACCTTC.

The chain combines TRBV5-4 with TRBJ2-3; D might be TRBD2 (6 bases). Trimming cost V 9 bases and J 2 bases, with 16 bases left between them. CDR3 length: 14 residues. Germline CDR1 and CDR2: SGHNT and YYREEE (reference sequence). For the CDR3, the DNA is TGTGCCACCTGGGACGGGGGAGACACAGATACGCAGTATTTT. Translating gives CATWDGGDTDTQYF.